This T cell receptor (beta chain) was identified in a study of blood T cells in healthy people across ages. Study in general: For every two T cells, template switching captured about one barcoded beta molecule.

With a J-beta primer mix and a sample-barcoded 5' primer, a second PCR ran about 7 to 12 cycles. A template-switch adaptor with 12 random nucleotides tagged each cDNA molecule. TCRdb recomputed calls from the 5' RACE reads with MiXCR, one row per CDR3 protein. The sample shows approximately 960,000 distinct CDR3 sequences, about 27% of them seen only once. Study-level findings and limits: Relative to aged donors, long-lived donors carried more naive CD4+ cells and displayed higher diversity.

Concerning this clonotype itself: Its antigen remains unknown.

V lost 4 bases, J lost 0 bases, and 9 bases lay in between. The CDR3 extends over 14 amino acids. Per the germline V gene, CDR1 is SEHNR and CDR2 is FQNEAQ (reference sequence). The sample providers were healthy Caucasian people from Russia, aged about 6 to 100. The same sample was also studied in work on T cells of mothers and their children.

Material: blood. The rearrangement links TRBV7-9 to TRBJ1-1; D call uncertain. The source is a woman in her 40s in good health. The CDR3 protein is CASSSPLMNTEAFF. CDR3 coding DNA: TGTGCCAGCAGCTCACCCCTCATGAACACTGAAGCTTTCTTT.